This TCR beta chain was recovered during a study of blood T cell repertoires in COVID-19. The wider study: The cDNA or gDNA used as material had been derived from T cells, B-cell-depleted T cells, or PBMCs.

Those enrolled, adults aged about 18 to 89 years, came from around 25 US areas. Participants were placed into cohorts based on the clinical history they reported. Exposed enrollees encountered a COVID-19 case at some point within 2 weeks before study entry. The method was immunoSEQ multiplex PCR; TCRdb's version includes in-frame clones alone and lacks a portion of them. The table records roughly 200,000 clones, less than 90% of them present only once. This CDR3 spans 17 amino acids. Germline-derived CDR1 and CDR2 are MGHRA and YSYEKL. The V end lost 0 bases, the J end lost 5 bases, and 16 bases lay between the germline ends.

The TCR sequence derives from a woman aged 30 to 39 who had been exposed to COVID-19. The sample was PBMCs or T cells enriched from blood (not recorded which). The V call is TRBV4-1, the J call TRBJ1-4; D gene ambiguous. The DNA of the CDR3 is TGCGCCAGCAGCCAAGACCTTGGGGAGTACCTAAATGAAAAACTGTTTTTT. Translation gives CASSQDLGEYLNEKLFF.